The text below deals with one T cell receptor beta chain. Its antigen is currently unknown. The sample belongs to a study of cytomegalovirus exposure and HLA in healthy donors. Study conclusions and caveats: Rare sequences made up most TCRs, while some public TCRs were found in many donors. Looking again later, the authors saw that most CMV-associated TCR beta chains seemed HLA-restricted.

The study ran its PCR with 60 Vbeta and 13 Jbeta primers. Generated by immunoSEQ multiplex PCR, the TCRdb table keeps only in-frame clones and is missing some. The table lists 99,000 or so clones, around 70% of them singletons. Germline V gives CDR1 MNHEY, CDR2 SMNVEV (reference sequence). Trimming removed 5 bases from V and 5 bases from J, with 21 bases in between. The CDR3 loop spans 16 amino acids. The sample was PBMCs. The TCR comes from a man aged 35 to 55 in good health and CMV-seronegative. The chain combines TRBV27 with TRBJ2-5, with a weak D call TRBD2 (6 bases). CDR3 in amino acids: CASSPWGTVGGETQYF. Written as DNA, the CDR3 is TGTGCCAGCAGTCCCTGGGGGACGGTTGGGGGGGAGACCCAGTACTTC.